This TCR beta chain was captured in a study of cytomegalovirus exposure and HLA in healthy donors. Study-level points and caveats: Of the V segments, some could not be distinguished, including TRBV6-2 and TRBV6-3, and were excluded. Reportedly, cytomegalovirus status was diagnosed with high sensitivity and specificity.

Healthy bone marrow donors supplied every sample. Turning to this clone: Its antigen is not known.

This CDR3 contains 16 residues. Germline CDR1 and CDR2: SGHVS and FQNEAQ. The trim removed 3 bases at V and 2 bases at J, leaving 6 bases unmatched. The PCR contained 60 Vbeta and 13 Jbeta primers. Generated by immunoSEQ multiplex PCR, the TCRdb table keeps only in-frame clones and is missing some. The repertoire includes roughly 120,000 clones, around 67% of them detected once, and less than 2.5% sits in the top ten. The sequenced sample consisted of PBMCs. The receptor comes from a woman in her forties in good health and CMV-seropositive. V gene TRBV7-8 combines with J gene TRBJ2-1, with 8 bases aligning to TRBD2. The CDR3 DNA sequence: TGTGCCAGCAGCTTGCTTGGCGGGAGGACCTACAATGAGCAGTTCTTC. It codes for CASSLLGGRTYNEQFF.